This T cell receptor (beta chain) was sequenced for a study of CD8 T cells in Susac syndrome. Across the whole study: When their blood was taken, the Susac syndrome patients had either not yet had any therapy, were taking corticosteroids, or were taking intravenous immunoglobulin alone. Study results and caveats: The study recognized that the number of individuals in its TCR sequencing and HLA analysis was relatively small.

Random-hexamer reverse transcription was applied to about 0.5 to 1 ug RNA. Multiplex PCR with immunoSEQ amplified the TCR beta CDR3 across 54 Vbeta and 13 Jbeta. TCRdb independently ran MiXCR on the immunoSEQ multiplex PCR reads; one entry per CDR3 protein. The repertoire holds roughly 150,000 distinct CDR3 sequences, with about 95% as singletons. Turning to this clonotype: Its antigen is still unknown.

The germline CDR1 and CDR2 sequences are MDHEN and SYDVKM. The CDR3 is 13 amino acids. Trimming removed 8 bases at V and 0 bases at J, with 10 bases between. Sequencing targeted TCR beta in blood CD8+ and CD4+ T cells. This chain joins TRBV28 and TRBJ1-1; tentative D call: TRBD1 (5 bases). The sequence was obtained from a human donor with Susac syndrome. Sequencing input: CD4+ T cells from PBMCs. The CDR3 DNA sequence: TGTGCCAGCCTTGCAGGGCTGAACACTGAAGCTTTCTTT. Amino acids: CASLAGLNTEAFF. The full variable domain, its missing parts supplied by reference TRBV28 and TRBJ1-1, is DVKVTQSSRYLVKRTGEKVFLECVQDMDHENMFWYRQDPGLGLRLIYFSYDVKMKEKGDIPEGYSVSREKKERFSLILESASTNQTSMYLCASLAGLNTEAFFGQGTRLTVV.